Here is one TCR beta chain with its context. Its antigen is unknown. No per-base quality is available; no much larger clone lies one base away. The data were obtained in a study of technical replicates of blood from several donors (dated by TCRdb to about 2017). Receptor libraries were prepared by the immunoSEQ multiplex PCR assay. Here the immuneACCESS table is served through TCRdb, limited to in-frame sequences with V and J called. Missing clones are a known gap in these copies; in checked studies unresolved V genes cover under half, and the rest lacks a known reason. This sample holds some 15,000 clones; about nine tenths were observed only once. Roughly an eighth of the sample comes from the top ten. The cysteine opens and the phenylalanine closes a CDR3 of 16 amino acids. Only the CDR3 part of the read is kept: 48 bases, read in frame from the first base. Trimming costs V 5 bases and J 0 bases, and their ends lie 11 bases apart. CDR1 LNHNV and CDR2 YYDKDF are derived from the germline V gene (reference sequence).

Sequencing input: PBMCs. This sequence originates from a human donor in good health. This sequence uses TRBV15 and TRBJ2-6, with TRBD2 as a weak D call on 6 bases. The CDR3 region reads CATSREILSGANVLTF. The DNA is as follows: TGTGCCACCAGCCGGGAGATCCTCTCTGGGGCCAACGTCCTGACTTTC.